These 19 T cell receptor beta chains came from one sample sequenced in a study of blood T cell repertoires in COVID-19. TCRdb's copy holds only in-frame clones and misses some; the assay was immunoSEQ multiplex PCR. The sample holds a few hundred thousand clones; roughly 90% are singletons and the top ten take around 2.8%. The sample consisted of peripheral blood. Every receptor here comes from a woman in her twenties or thirties with COVID-19, enrolled during active disease.

This chain connects TRBV7-8 to TRBJ2-3; 12 bases match TRBD2. The CDR3 contains 17 residues. The V and J ends lost 4 bases and 5 bases, in that order; junction bases with no gene match: 10. Germline lookup yields CDR1 SGHVS and CDR2 FQNEAQ. As DNA, the CDR3 is TGTGCCAGCAGCTCTAGACTAGCGGGGGATCAAAAAGATACGCAGTATTTT. It is translated as CASSSRLAGDQKDTQYF.

CDR3 in DNA: TGTGCCAGTAGTATTCACCAGGGGCCTCGGGCTGAAGCTTTCTTT. Protein: CASSIHQGPRAEAFF. The gene calls are TRBV19 and TRBJ1-1, with D perhaps TRBD1 (6 bases). CDR3 length equals 15 residues. The germline CDR1 and CDR2 sequences are LNHDA and SQIVND (reference sequence). Trimming pared 3 bases from V and 6 bases from J, leaving 17 bases between.

The chain uses TRBV12-2 and TRBJ2-5; the table's D call, TRBD2, was not checked against the DNA. TRBV12-2 is a pseudogene. This CDR3 contains 14 residues. CDR3 loop: CASRLDVPRETQYF. The CDR3 bases are TGTGCAAGTCGCTTAGACGTCCCCCGGGAGACCCAGTACTTC.

CDR3 sequence (DNA): TGTGCCAGCAGTGAAGGGCTAGATGAGCAGTTCTTC. This sequence encodes CASSEGLDEQFF. V gene TRBV2 combines with J gene TRBJ2-1, with no clear D. Germline CDR1 SNHLY, CDR2 FYNNEI. The CDR3 contains 12 residues. V lost 1 base to trimming and J lost 8 bases, with 6 bases between them. The full variable domain, rest sourced from reference TRBV2 and TRBJ2-1, is EPEVTQTPSHQVTQMGQEVILRCVPISNHLYFYWYRQILGQKVEFLVSFYNNEISEKSEIFDDQFSVERPDGSNFTLKIRSTKLEDSAMYFCASSEGLDEQFFGPGTRLTVL.

This clone was found many times. The V call is TRBV7-9, the J call TRBJ2-4; D is perhaps TRBD1 (6 bases). Germline values: CDR1 SEHNR, CDR2 FQNEAQ (reference sequence). The CDR3 loop spans 13 amino acids. V was shortened by 6 bases and J by 8 bases, with 14 bases between the two germline ends. In DNA form, the CDR3 reads TGTGCCAGCAGGCTCTCAGCAGGGGACATTCAGTACTTC. Residues: CASRLSAGDIQYF.

The chain is built from TRBV20-1 and TRBJ2-5; 7 nucleotides line up with TRBD2. CDR3 length: 14 amino acids. Germline V CDR1 and CDR2: DFQATT, SNEGSKA (reference sequence). Trimming at V came to 3 bases and at J to 5 bases, leaving 9 bases not matched to a gene. The CDR3: CSASLSGDLETQYF. The CDR3 bases are TGCAGTGCTAGTTTGAGCGGGGACCTTGAGACCCAGTACTTC.

The rearrangement uses TRBV6-5 and TRBJ1-1; D is possibly TRBD1 (6 bases). The CDR3 runs 15 residues. The V gene's germline CDR1 is MNHEY and CDR2 SVGAGI. The V and J ends lost 9 bases and 0 bases respectively, with 17 bases between them. CDR3: CASKDGQRLNTEAFF. The CDR3 nucleotides are TGTGCCAGTAAGGACGGACAGAGGTTGAACACTGAAGCTTTCTTT.

This clone was observed a handful of times. The CDR3 loop reads CAIRGTSGNDEQYV. The CDR3 nucleotides read TGTGCCATCAGGGGTACTAGCGGGAACGACGAGCAGTACGTC. This chain links TRBV10-3 with TRBJ2-7; 10 nucleotides match TRBD2. CDR3 length: 14 residues. After removal of 6 bases from V and 5 bases from J, the junction contained 7 bases not matched to a gene. Germline V lookup: CDR1 ENHRY, CDR2 SYGVKD.

This clone was detected only a few times. The chain joins TRBV27 to TRBJ2-1; D is possibly TRBD1 (6 bases). The CDR3 contains 13 residues. Looked up from germline, CDR1 is MNHEY and CDR2 is SMNVEV (reference sequence). Trimming took 3 bases from V and 6 from J, leaving 9 bases between them. The CDR3 reads CASSFWGPNEQFF. The CDR3 bases are TGTGCCAGCAGTTTTTGGGGGCCCAATGAGCAGTTCTTC.

V usage is TRBV6-2 or TRBV6-3 and J usage is TRBJ1-5; 8 nucleotides match TRBD1. The CDR3 is made up of 16 amino acids. The germline gives CDR1 MNHEY, CDR2 SVGEGT. The trim removed 1 base at V and 2 bases at J, leaving 4 bases unmatched. CDR3 DNA: TGTGCCAGCAGTTACTGGACAGGGTTGGGCAATCAGCCCCAGCATTTT. Protein sequence: CASSYWTGLGNQPQHF.

The chain joins TRBV4-3 to TRBJ1-5; D not resolved. The germline V gene encodes CDR1 LGHNA and CDR2 YSLEER. Trimming took off 1 base at V and 4 bases at J, with 8 bases between the two ends. This CDR3 comprises 14 residues. CDR3 DNA: TGCGCCAGCAGCCAAGGGCAGGCGAATCAGCCCCAGCATTTT. Its translation is CASSQGQANQPQHF.

The chain carries TRBV18 and TRBJ2-1; 8 bases match TRBD1. The V and J ends lost 5 bases and 6 bases, in that order; junction bases with no gene match: 3. There are 13 residues in the CDR3. The V gene's germline CDR1 is KGHSH and CDR2 LQKENI. This chain's CDR3 is CASSKDRGNEQFF. In DNA, the CDR3 is TGTGCCAGCTCAAAAGACAGGGGCAATGAGCAGTTCTTC.

The chain uses TRBV5-1 and TRBJ1-6, with a weak D call TRBD1 (6 bases). Trimming pared 2 bases from V and 14 bases from J, leaving 11 bases between. Per the germline V gene, CDR1 is SGHRS and CDR2 is YFSETQ. The CDR3 loop spans 12 amino acids. The CDR3 spells CASSFSGQSLHF. The CDR3 DNA reads TGCGCCAGCAGCTTCTCTGGACAGTCCCTCCACTTT.

This clone turned up a few times. The chain recombines TRBV7-9 with TRBJ1-1; D unresolved. CDR3 length: 13 residues. Germline assignment: CDR1 SEHNR and CDR2 FQNEAQ (reference sequence). The germline V and J ends were trimmed by 1 base and 0 bases, with 3 bases remaining between them. CDR3 DNA: TGTGCCAGCAGCTTAGACATGAACACTGAAGCTTTCTTT. Protein product: CASSLDMNTEAFF. The variable domain in full, completed from reference TRBV7-9 and TRBJ1-1, reads DTGVSQNPRHKITKRGQNVTFRCDPISEHNRLYWYRQTLGQGPEFLTYFQNEAQLEKSRLLSDRFSAERPKGSFSTLEIQRTEQGDSAMYLCASSLDMNTEAFFGQGTRLTVV.

The chain links TRBV4-1 to TRBJ1-1; the D gene is possibly TRBD1 (6 bases). With 5 bases removed from V and 1 base from J, the gap between germline ends came to 8 bases. This CDR3 region has 13 residues. Germline V gives CDR1 MGHRA, CDR2 YSYEKL. CDR3 in amino acids: CASSSQGNTEAFF. Here the CDR3 DNA reads TGCGCCAGCAGCTCACAGGGGAACACTGAAGCTTTCTTT.

This rearrangement joins TRBV4-3 to TRBJ2-1; 14 positions match TRBD2. The CDR3 is made up of 19 amino acids. Germline V CDR1 and CDR2: LGHNA, YSLEER. With V trimmed by 4 bases and J by 2 bases, 10 bases remained unmatched. Here the CDR3 DNA reads TGCGCCAGCAGCCGCACCACCCGACTAGCGGGGGGGCCCTACAATGAGCAGTTCTTC. Translating gives CASSRTTRLAGGPYNEQFF.

The CDR3 nucleotides are TGTGCCAGCAGCCAAGACCGGGGTGGGGTGACCCAGTACTTC. It encodes CASSQDRGGVTQYF. The J gene is TRBJ2-5, the V gene TRBV3-1 (or the pseudogene TRBV3-2); weak D call: TRBD2 (5 bases). Trimming took 0 bases from V and 7 from J, leaving 12 bases between them. The CDR3 runs to 14 residues. Germline V gene data show CDR1 as LGHDT and CDR2 as YNNKEL (reference sequence).

This chain joins TRBV9 and TRBJ2-1; 8 bases align to TRBD1. Per the germline V gene, CDR1 is SGDLS and CDR2 is YYNGEE. This CDR3 is 17 amino acids long. V gave up 4 bases and J gave up 1 base; unmatched junction bases: 10. The CDR3 region has the DNA TGTGCCAGCAGCCAGAAGAACCGGGACAGGTCCTACAATGAGCAGTTCTTC. Its protein product is CASSQKNRDRSYNEQFF.

This clone appeared a single time. This chain links TRBV19 with TRBJ2-3, with TRBD2 identical over 9 bases. This CDR3 is built from 15 residues. Germline V gene lookup returns CDR1 LNHDA and CDR2 SQIVND (reference sequence). Trimming removed 10 bases from V and 0 bases from J; junction bases left unmatched: 8. The CDR3, as DNA: TGTGCCACCCGTAGGGCGGGGGGGAGCACAGATACGCAGTATTTT. This gives the protein CATRRAGGSTDTQYF. The entire variable domain, with the rest obtained from reference TRBV19 and TRBJ2-3, is as follows: DGGITQSPKYLFRKEGQNVTLSCEQNLNHDAMYWYRQDPGQGLRLIYYSQIVNDFQKGDIAEGYSVSREKKESFPLTVTSAQKNPTAFYLCATRRAGGSTDTQYFGPGTRLTVL.